This T cell receptor (beta chain) emerged from a study of blood T cell repertoires in COVID-19. Study-level background: Samples representing acute and convalescent COVID-19 were sourced from the United States, Italy and Spain.

The table lists this clone with a few counts. In the original analysis: Nucleated cell counts were estimated from reference gene primer amplification. TCRdb's copy holds only in-frame clones and misses some; the assay was immunoSEQ multiplex PCR. The V and J calls and the clone size are those of that table, but D and trimming were determined from the DNA. The sample carries approximately 50,000 clones, roughly 80% recorded once. V was clipped by 6 bases and J by 6 bases; unmatched bases: 4. Germline lookup yields CDR1 MDHEN and CDR2 SYDVKM. This CDR3 comprises 12 residues. Sequenced input: peripheral blood. This chain joins TRBV28 and TRBJ1-2; 7 bases align to TRBD1. The TCR comes from a human donor in a cohort sampled during active COVID-19. CDR3 protein: CASRLGTDGYTF. In DNA, the CDR3 is TGTGCCAGCAGATTAGGGACAGATGGCTACACCTTC.